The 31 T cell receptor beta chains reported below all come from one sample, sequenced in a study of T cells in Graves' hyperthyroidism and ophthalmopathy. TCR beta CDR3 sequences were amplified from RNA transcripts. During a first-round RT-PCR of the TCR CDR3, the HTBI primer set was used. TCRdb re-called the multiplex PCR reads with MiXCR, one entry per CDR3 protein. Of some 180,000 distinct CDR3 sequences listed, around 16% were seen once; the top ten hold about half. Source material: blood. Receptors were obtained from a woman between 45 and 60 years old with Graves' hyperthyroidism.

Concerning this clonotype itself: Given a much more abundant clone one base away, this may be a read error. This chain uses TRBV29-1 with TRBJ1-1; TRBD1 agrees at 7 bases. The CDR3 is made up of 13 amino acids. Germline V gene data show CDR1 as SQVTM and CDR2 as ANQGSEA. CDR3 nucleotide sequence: TGCAGCGGCAACAGGGGAATGAACACTGAAGCTTCCTTT. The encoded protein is CSGNRGMNTEASF.

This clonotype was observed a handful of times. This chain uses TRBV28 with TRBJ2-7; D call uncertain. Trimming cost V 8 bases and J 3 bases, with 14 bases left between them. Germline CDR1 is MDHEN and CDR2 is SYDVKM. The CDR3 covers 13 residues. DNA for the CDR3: TGTGCCAGCGAGAACCCGAATGGCTACGAGCAGTACTTC. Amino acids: CASENPNGYEQYF.

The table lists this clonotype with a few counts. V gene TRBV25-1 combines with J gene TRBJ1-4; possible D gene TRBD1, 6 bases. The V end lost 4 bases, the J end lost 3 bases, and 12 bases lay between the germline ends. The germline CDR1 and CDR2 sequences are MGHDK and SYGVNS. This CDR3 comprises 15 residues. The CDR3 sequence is CASSGPTGANEKLFF. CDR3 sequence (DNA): TGTGCCAGCAGTGGACCGACAGGAGCTAATGAAAAACTGTTTTTT.

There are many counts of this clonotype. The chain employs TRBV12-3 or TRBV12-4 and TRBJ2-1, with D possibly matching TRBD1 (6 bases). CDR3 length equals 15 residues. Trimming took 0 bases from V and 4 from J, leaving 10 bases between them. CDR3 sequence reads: CASSLAEDRYNEQFF. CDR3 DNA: TGTGCCAGCAGTTTAGCGGAGGACAGATACAATGAGCAGTTCTTC.

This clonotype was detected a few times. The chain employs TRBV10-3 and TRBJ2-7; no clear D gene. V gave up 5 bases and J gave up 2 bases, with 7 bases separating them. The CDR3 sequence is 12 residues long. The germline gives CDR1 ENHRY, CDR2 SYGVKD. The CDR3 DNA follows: TGTGCCATCAGTACATCGCCCTACGAGCAGTACTTC. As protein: CAISTSPYEQYF.

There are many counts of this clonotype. The CDR3 loop reads CASSSPSLVGVGELFF. CDR3 DNA: TGTGCCAGCAGCTCTCCTTCGCTCGTGGGAGTCGGGGAGCTGTTTTTT. The V call is TRBV7-8, the J call TRBJ2-2, with D perhaps matching TRBD2 (5 bases). The CDR3 sequence is 16 residues long. The germline gives CDR1 SGHVS, CDR2 FQNEAQ. V was shortened by 4 bases and J by 7 bases, with 19 bases between the two germline ends.

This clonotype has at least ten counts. The CDR3 protein is CAWSDLSNGYTF. The CDR3 DNA sequence: TGTGCCTGGAGTGATCTCAGTAATGGCTACACCTTC. V usage is TRBV30 and J usage is TRBJ1-2; D gene ambiguous. CDR3 size: 12 residues. V shed 1 base and J shed 6 bases, with 9 bases lying between them. Germline CDR1 reads GTSNPN; CDR2 reads SVGIG (reference sequence).

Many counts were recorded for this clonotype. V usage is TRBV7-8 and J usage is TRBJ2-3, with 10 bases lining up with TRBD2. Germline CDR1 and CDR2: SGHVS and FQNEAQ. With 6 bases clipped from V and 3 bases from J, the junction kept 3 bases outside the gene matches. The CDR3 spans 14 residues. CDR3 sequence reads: CASRFSGRTDTQYF. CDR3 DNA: TGTGCCAGCAGATTTAGCGGGAGGACAGATACGCAGTATTTT.

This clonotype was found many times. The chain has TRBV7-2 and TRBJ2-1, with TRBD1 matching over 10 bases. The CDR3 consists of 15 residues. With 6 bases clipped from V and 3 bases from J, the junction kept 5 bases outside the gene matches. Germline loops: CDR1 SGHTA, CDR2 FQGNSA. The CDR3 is CASREGTGDYNEQFF. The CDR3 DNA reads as TGTGCCAGCAGGGAAGGGACAGGGGACTACAATGAGCAGTTCTTC.

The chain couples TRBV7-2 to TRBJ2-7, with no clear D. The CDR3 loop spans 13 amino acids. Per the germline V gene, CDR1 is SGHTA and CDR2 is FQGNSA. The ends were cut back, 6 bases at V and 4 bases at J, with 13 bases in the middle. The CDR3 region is CASRQPNSYEQYF. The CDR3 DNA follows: TGTGCCAGCAGACAGCCCAACTCGTACGAGCAGTACTTC.

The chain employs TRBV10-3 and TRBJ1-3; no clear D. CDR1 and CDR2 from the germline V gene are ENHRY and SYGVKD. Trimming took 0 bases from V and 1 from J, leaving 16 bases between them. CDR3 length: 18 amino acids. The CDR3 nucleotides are TGTGCCATCAGTGAGTCGATATCAGGACCGTCTTCTGGAAACACCATATATTTT. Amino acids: CAISESISGPSSGNTIYF.

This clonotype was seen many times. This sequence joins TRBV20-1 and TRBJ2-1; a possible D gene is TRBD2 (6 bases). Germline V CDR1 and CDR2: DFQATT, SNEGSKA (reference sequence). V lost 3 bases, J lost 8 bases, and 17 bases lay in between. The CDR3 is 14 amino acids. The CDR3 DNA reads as TGCAGTGCTAGGGAGGCTAGCGTTACCCATGAGCAGTTCTTC. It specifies CSAREASVTHEQFF.

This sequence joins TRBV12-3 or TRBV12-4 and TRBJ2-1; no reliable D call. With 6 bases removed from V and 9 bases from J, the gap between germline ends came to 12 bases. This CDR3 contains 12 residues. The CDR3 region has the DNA TGTGCCAGCAGCACTCCCCGGAGTGAGCAGTTCTTC. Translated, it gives CASSTPRSEQFF.

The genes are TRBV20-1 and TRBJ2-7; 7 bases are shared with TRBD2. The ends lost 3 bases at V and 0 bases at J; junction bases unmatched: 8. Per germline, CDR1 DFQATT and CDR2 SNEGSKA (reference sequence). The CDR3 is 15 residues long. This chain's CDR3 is CSASSRGLGSYEQYF. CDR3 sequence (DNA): TGCAGTGCTAGTTCCCGTGGACTAGGCTCCTACGAGCAGTACTTC.

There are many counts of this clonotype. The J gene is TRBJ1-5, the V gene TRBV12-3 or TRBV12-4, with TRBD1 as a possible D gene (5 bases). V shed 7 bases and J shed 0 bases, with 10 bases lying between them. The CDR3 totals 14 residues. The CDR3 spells CASTQGYSNQPQHF. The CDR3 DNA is TGTGCCAGCACCCAGGGATATAGCAATCAGCCCCAGCATTTT.

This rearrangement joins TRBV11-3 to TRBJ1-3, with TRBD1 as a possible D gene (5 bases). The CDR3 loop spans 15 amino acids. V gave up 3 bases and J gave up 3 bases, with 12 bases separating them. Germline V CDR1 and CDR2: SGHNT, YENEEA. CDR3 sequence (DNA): TGTGCCAGCAGCTTGGGACCCGGAGGTGGAAACACCATATATTTT. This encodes CASSLGPGGGNTIYF.

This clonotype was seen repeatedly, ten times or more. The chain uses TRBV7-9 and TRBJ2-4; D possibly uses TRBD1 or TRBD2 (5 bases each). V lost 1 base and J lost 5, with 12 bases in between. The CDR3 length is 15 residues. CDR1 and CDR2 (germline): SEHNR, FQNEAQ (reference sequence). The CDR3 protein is CASSLVGDGENIQYF. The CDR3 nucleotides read TGTGCCAGCAGCTTAGTAGGGGACGGGGAAAACATTCAGTACTTC.

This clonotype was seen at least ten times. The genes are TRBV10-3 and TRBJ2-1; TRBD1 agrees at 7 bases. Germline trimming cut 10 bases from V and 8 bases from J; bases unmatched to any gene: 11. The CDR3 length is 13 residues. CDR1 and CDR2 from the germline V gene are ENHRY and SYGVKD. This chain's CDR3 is CATSPRGNDEQFF. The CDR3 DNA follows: TGTGCCACGTCCCCCAGGGGGAACGATGAGCAGTTCTTC.

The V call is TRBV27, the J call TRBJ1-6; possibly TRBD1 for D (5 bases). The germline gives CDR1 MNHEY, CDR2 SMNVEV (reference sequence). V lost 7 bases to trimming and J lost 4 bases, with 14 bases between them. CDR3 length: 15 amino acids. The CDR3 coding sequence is TGTGCCAGCACTCCCTCCGGGGCTTATAATTCACCCCTCCACTTT. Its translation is CASTPSGAYNSPLHF.

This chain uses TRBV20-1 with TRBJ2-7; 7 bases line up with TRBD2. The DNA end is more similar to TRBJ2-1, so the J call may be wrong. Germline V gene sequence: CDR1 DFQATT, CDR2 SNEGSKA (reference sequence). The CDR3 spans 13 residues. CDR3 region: CSARLADSYEQFF. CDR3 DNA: TGCAGTGCGAGGCTAGCGGATTCCTACGAGCAGTTCTTC.

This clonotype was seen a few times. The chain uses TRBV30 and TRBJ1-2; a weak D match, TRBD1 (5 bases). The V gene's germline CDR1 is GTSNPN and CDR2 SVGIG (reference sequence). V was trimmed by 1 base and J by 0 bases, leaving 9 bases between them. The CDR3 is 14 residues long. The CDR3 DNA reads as TGTGCCTGGAGTGGGGGGGTTGCTAACTATGGCTACACCTTC. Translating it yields CAWSGGVANYGYTF.

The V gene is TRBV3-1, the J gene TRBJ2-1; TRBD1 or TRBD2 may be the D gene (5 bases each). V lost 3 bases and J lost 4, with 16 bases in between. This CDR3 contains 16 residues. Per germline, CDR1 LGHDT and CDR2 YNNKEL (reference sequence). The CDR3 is CASSHTRDPKYNEQFF. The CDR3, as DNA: TGTGCCAGCAGCCACACTCGGGACCCCAAATACAATGAGCAGTTCTTC.

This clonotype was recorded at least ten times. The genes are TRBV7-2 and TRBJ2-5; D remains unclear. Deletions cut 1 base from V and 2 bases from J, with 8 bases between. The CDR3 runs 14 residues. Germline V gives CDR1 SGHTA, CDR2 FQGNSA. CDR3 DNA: TGTGCCAGCAGCTTAGTTCTCGCGCAAGAGACCCAGTACTTC. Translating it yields CASSLVLAQETQYF.

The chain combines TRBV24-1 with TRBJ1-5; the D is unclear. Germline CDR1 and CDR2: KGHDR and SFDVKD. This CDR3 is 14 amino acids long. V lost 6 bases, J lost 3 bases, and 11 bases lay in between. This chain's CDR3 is CATSLAENNQPQHF. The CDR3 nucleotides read TGTGCCACCAGTTTGGCAGAGAACAATCAGCCCCAGCATTTT.

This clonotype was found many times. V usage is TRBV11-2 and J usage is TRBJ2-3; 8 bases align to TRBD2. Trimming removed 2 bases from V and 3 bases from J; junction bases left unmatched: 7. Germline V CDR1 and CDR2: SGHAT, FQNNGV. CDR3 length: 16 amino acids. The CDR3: CASSLWGTSGTDTQYF. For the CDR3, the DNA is TGTGCCAGCAGCTTATGGGGGACTAGTGGTACAGATACGCAGTATTTT.

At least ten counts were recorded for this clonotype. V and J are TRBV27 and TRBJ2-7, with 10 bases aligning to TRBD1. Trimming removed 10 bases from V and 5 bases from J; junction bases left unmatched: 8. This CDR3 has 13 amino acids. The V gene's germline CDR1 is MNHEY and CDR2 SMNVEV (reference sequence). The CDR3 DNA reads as TGTGCCAACTATGCGACAGGGGGCAACGAGCAGTACTTC. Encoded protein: CANYATGGNEQYF.

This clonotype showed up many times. The chain's CDR3 is CASSLLAGVRYNEQFF. The CDR3, as DNA: TGTGCCAGCAGTTTGCTAGCGGGAGTACGATACAATGAGCAGTTCTTC. The chain employs TRBV12-3 or TRBV12-4 and TRBJ2-1; 10 bases map to TRBD2. With 3 bases clipped from V and 4 bases from J, the junction kept 6 bases outside the gene matches. The CDR3 loop spans 16 amino acids.

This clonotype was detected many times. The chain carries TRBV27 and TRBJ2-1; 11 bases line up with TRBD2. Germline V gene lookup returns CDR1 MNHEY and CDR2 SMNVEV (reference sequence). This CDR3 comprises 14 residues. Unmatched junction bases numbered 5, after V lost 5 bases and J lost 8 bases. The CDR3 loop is CASSPLTSGDEQFF. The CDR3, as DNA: TGTGCCAGCAGTCCCTTGACTAGCGGGGATGAGCAGTTCTTC.

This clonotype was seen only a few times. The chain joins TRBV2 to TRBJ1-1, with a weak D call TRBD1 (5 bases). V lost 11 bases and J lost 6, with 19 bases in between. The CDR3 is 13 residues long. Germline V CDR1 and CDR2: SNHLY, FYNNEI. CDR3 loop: CAGGREGMPEAFF. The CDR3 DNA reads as TGTGCCGGGGGGAGGGAGGGAATGCCTGAAGCTTTCTTT.

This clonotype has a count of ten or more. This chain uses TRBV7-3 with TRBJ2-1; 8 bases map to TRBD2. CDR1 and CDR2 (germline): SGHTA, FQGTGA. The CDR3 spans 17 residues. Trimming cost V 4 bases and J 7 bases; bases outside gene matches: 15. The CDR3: CASSSIPGTSKMNEQFF. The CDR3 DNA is TGTGCCAGCAGCTCCATTCCCGGGACTAGTAAAATGAATGAGCAGTTCTTC.

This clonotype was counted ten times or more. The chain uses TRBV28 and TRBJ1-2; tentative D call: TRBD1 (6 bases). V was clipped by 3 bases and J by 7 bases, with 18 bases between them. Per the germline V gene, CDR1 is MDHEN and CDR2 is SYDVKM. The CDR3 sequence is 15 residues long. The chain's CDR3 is CASSFRGRGPSGYTF. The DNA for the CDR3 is TGTGCCAGCAGTTTCCGGGGCAGGGGACCATCTGGCTACACCTTC.